This T cell receptor beta chain derives from a study of Ad26.COV2.S vaccination and SARS-CoV-2 variants (dated by TCRdb to about 2021). With regard to the full study: Donors in the vaccine arm were drawn from COV1001, a phase I-IIa trial of Ad26.COV2.S in healthy adults that was multicentre, randomized, double-blind and placebo-controlled. Ad26.COV2.S was given intramuscularly at 5x10^10 or 1x10^11 viral particles, as a single shot or as two shots 56 days apart. TCRbeta repertoire sequencing served as the tool for gauging how specific and how broad the SARS-CoV-2-reactive T cell receptors were following Ad26.COV2.S vaccination. A total of around 32 samples were included in the TCR-sequenced set, comprising some 20 Ad26.COV2.S vaccine recipients, 5 placebo recipients and 8 SARS-CoV-2 convalescent individuals. Trial participants were randomized into five groups of five: low-dose or high-dose Ad26.COV2.S given once or twice, or placebo on both occasions. Investigators remained blinded to trial group allocation during experiments and outcome assessment. The paper as a whole reports these results and caveats: The authors noted that the TCR breadth and depth analyses may have underestimated total T cell responses. Substantial breadth of spike-specific CD8+ and CD4+ T cell responses was reported after vaccination. Spike-specific TCR breadth was higher in Ad26.COV2.S recipients than in placebo recipients (P = 0.0014). Comparable non-spike TCR breadth was observed between vaccine and placebo recipients, consistent with only spike being contained in the vaccine. The study was not powered for comparison of responses between vaccine doses or regimens.

The sample's treatment or condition, from its label and the paper: 15 to 20 received Ad26.COV2.S at low or high dose, single or two shots; 5 received placebo; per-sample allocation not given. Repertoires of vaccine and placebo recipients were sequenced from samples collected on day 63 after the first injection. Cohort 1b enrolled some 25 adults aged 18-55 years at a single site in Boston, USA, between 29 July and 7 August 2020. Ad26.COV2.S was a replication-incompetent adenovirus type 26 vector that expressed a prefusion-stabilized SARS-CoV-2 spike protein derived from the original Wuhan strain. Spanning cysteine to phenylalanine, the CDR3 consists of 13 amino acids. CDR3 DNA only is kept here, 39 bases in frame from base 1. The germline V gene encodes CDR1 SQVTM and CDR2 ANQGSEA. V lost 7 bases and J lost 0 bases; the stretch between them is 9 bases long. The immunoSEQ Assay was used to sequence TCRbeta CDR3 regions. After extraction, genomic DNA underwent amplification by bias-controlled multiplex PCR, followed by high-throughput sequencing. In the source study's methods: To quantify the absolute abundance of every unique TCRbeta CDR3 region, sequences were collapsed and filtered. T cell fraction was estimated by normalization of TCRbeta template counts to usable DNA, with usable DNA being measured through amplification of reference genes present in all nucleated cells. Repertoire TCRs were annotated as SARS-CoV-2-specific by exact matching of V gene, CDR3 amino acid sequence and J gene to a known reactive TCR set. The reference SARS-CoV-2 TCR set was derived from MIRA and filtered for enrichment in COVID-19-positive ImmuneCODE repertoires, a step that removed public or cross-reactive TCRs. Using the MIRA antigens, annotated TCRs were further analysed by specific ORF or by position within an ORF. Breadth was defined as annotated unique rearrangements over total unique productive rearrangements; depth was the summed frequency of those rearrangements. Two-sided Wilcoxon rank-sum tests were applied when comparing TCR breadth between groups. This is the immuneACCESS table as TCRdb keeps it, with only in-frame sequences that have V and J called. A part of the clones is gone; compared with another copy, unresolved V genes explain less than half, and the rest is unexplained. That table furnishes V, J and clone size, whereas the DNA furnished D and trimming. This sample gives 440,000 or so clones in total; about nine tenths of them show up just once. Jointly, the top ten make up 1.7% of the sample.

A remark on this clone: This clone's antigen is unknown. Nothing much larger sits one base from this clone, and base qualities are not available.

The chain uses TRBV29-1 and TRBJ2-2; the D segment could be TRBD1, given 6 matching bases. The sample was peripheral blood, taken in a trial of Ad26.COV2.S vaccine versus placebo. This clonotype was obtained from a person between 18 and 65 years old who received the Ad26.COV2.S COVID-19 vaccine or a placebo. The DNA reads TGCAGCGGGGGACATTCGAACACCGGGGAGCTGTTTTTT. This codes for CSGGHSNTGELFF.